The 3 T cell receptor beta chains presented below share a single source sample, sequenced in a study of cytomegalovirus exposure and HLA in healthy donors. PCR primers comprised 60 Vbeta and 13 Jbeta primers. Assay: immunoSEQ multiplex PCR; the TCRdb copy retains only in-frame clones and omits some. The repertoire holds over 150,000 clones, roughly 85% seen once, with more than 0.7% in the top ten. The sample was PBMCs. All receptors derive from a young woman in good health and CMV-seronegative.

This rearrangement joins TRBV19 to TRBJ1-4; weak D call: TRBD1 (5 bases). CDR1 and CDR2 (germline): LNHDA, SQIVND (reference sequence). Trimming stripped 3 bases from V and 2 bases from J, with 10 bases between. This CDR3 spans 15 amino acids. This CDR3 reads CASSMHGGTNEKLFF. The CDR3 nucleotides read TGTGCCAGTAGTATGCATGGGGGGACTAATGAAAAACTGTTTTTT.

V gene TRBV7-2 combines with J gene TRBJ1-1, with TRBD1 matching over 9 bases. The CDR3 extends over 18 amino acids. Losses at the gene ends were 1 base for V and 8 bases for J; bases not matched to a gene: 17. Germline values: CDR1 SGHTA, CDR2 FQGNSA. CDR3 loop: CASSLGSRTGTGQFEAFF. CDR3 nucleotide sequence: TGTGCCAGCAGCTTAGGATCTAGGACCGGGACAGGGCAGTTCGAAGCTTTCTTT. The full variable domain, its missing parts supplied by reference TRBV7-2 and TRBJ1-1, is GAGVSQSPSNKVTEKGKDVELRCDPISGHTALYWYRQSLGQGLEFLIYFQGNSAPDKSGLPSDRFSAERTGGSVSTLTIQRTQQEDSAVYLCASSLGSRTGTGQFEAFFGQGTRLTVV.

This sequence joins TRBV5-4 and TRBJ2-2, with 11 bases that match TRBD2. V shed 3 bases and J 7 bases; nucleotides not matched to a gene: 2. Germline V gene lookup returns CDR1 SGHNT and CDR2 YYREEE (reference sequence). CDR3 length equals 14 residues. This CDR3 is CASSSGTSGGELFF. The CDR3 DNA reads TGTGCCAGCAGCTCCGGGACTAGCGGCGGGGAGCTGTTTTTT.